The 30 T cell receptor beta chains below come from one sample, sequenced in a study of PD-L1 blockade in urothelial cancer. The protocol was immunoSEQ multiplex PCR, while the TCRdb copy is restricted to in-frame clones and leaves out a portion. In the table there are fewer than 65,000 clones, about 80% of which are singletons. The time point is: pretreatment peripheral blood. The sequencing here drew on PBMCs, taken around atezolizumab (anti-PD-L1) treatment. The source is a man aged 70-80 years with urothelial cancer.

Comment on this clone: One end of the junction fails to match germline, which may point to a read error. V gene TRBV6-5 combines with J gene TRBJ1-3; 8 bases match TRBD1. CDR1 is MNHEY and CDR2 is SVGAGI in the germline V gene. This CDR3 region has 15 residues. The DNA for the CDR3 is TGTGCCAGCGGAAGACAGGGGAAGGTTGGATACACCATATATTTT. It is translated as CASGRQGKVGYTIYF.

This chain links TRBV2 with TRBJ2-3, with 10 positions matching TRBD2. Per germline, CDR1 SNHLY and CDR2 FYNNEI. V was pared by 6 bases and J by 0 bases, with 9 bases of the junction left unmatched. The CDR3 runs to 17 residues. CDR3 amino acids: CASRGSTSGISTDTQYF. CDR3 DNA: TGTGCCAGCAGAGGCAGTACTAGCGGGATTAGCACAGATACGCAGTATTTT.

This chain uses TRBV6-1 with TRBJ1-4, with 10 bases fitting TRBD1. The germline V gene has CDR1 MNHNS and CDR2 SASEGT. Losses at the gene ends were 6 bases for V and 7 bases for J; bases not matched to a gene: 5. This CDR3 spans 14 amino acids. The CDR3 DNA sequence: TGTGCCAGCAGCTCTAGGGACAGGGGTGAAAAACTGTTTTTT. It yields the protein CASSSRDRGEKLFF.

This rearrangement joins TRBV4-1 to TRBJ1-4; D call uncertain. The CDR3 has 15 amino acids. Trimming stripped 3 bases from V and 8 bases from J, with 16 bases between. Germline V gene lookup returns CDR1 MGHRA and CDR2 YSYEKL. The CDR3 DNA reads TGCGCCAGCAGCCAGGGCCTGGAGTCGGGAGAAAAACTGTTTTTT. Its protein is CASSQGLESGEKLFF.

This clone appeared a few times. The J gene is TRBJ2-1, the V gene TRBV4-1; D is perhaps TRBD2 (6 bases). Germline V gives CDR1 MGHRA, CDR2 YSYEKL. The CDR3 is 17 residues long. Trimming took off 3 bases at V and 4 bases at J, with 19 bases between the two ends. For the CDR3, the DNA is TGCGCCAGCAGCCAGGTCTCAGGGCGGGGTGTTTACAATGAGCAGTTCTTC. Residues: CASSQVSGRGVYNEQFF.

Remarks on this clone: The identical CDR3 is also encoded by other nucleotide sequences in the sample. This chain links TRBV7-2 with TRBJ1-2, with D possibly TRBD1 on 6 matching bases. The germline gives CDR1 SGHTA, CDR2 FQGNSA. CDR3 size: 13 residues. With 5 bases removed from V and 2 bases from J, the gap between germline ends came to 9 bases. CDR3 loop: CASSPQGNYGYTF. The CDR3 coding sequence is TGTGCCAGCAGCCCCCAGGGGAACTATGGCTACACCTTC.

This clone was counted between two and nine times. V gene TRBV25-1 combines with J gene TRBJ1-1; the D gene is possibly TRBD1 (5 bases). This CDR3 region has 16 residues. Germline CDR1 MGHDK, CDR2 SYGVNS. Trimming took 1 base from V and 1 from J, leaving 13 bases between them. The CDR3 DNA is TGTGCCAGCAGTGAATCGGGTTTCGACAGGAACACTGAAGCTTTCTTT. Translating gives CASSESGFDRNTEAFF.

This clone was seen a handful of times. The V call is TRBV19, the J call TRBJ2-5; 7 positions agree with TRBD2. The CDR3 is 15 amino acids. Germline V gene sequence: CDR1 LNHDA, CDR2 SQIVND (reference sequence). V shed 5 bases and J 1 base; nucleotides not matched to a gene: 7. The CDR3 reads CASSELGGVQETQYF. The CDR3 coding sequence is TGTGCCAGTAGTGAACTGGGAGGGGTCCAAGAGACCCAGTACTTC.

V usage is TRBV5-1 and J usage is TRBJ2-2; 13 bases match TRBD2. The CDR3 runs to 14 residues. The germline V gene has CDR1 SGHRS and CDR2 YFSETQ. With 6 bases clipped from V and 10 bases from J, the junction kept 6 bases outside the gene matches. This chain's CDR3 is CASTSGTSGKELFF. CDR3 sequence (DNA): TGCGCCAGCACCTCTGGGACTAGCGGGAAGGAGCTGTTTTTT. Looking up the rest from reference TRBV5-1 and TRBJ2-2 gives the full variable domain: KAGVTQTPRYLIKTRGQQVTLSCSPISGHRSVSWYQQTPGQGLQFLFEYFSETQRNKGNFPGRFSGRQFSNSRSEMNVSTLELGDSALYLCASTSGTSGKELFFGEGSRLTVL.

The chain links TRBV5-1 to TRBJ2-3, with 12 positions matching TRBD2. The CDR3 length is 17 residues. Trimming cost V 0 bases and J 4 bases; bases outside gene matches: 6. The germline V gene has CDR1 SGHRS and CDR2 YFSETQ. CDR3 residues: CASSLEGLAGRADTQYF. DNA for the CDR3: TGCGCCAGCAGCTTGGAAGGACTAGCGGGGAGGGCAGATACGCAGTATTTT. Full variable domain (rest looked up from reference TRBV5-1 and TRBJ2-3): KAGVTQTPRYLIKTRGQQVTLSCSPISGHRSVSWYQQTPGQGLQFLFEYFSETQRNKGNFPGRFSGRQFSNSRSEMNVSTLELGDSALYLCASSLEGLAGRADTQYFGPGTRLTVL.

The chain has TRBV5-5 and TRBJ2-3, with D unresolved. The CDR3 covers 15 residues. The germline V and J ends were trimmed by 0 bases and 1 base, with 9 bases remaining between them. Germline V lookup: CDR1 SGHKS, CDR2 YYEKEE (reference sequence). CDR3 amino acids: CASSLDGWGTDTQYF. The CDR3 DNA reads TGTGCCAGCAGCTTGGACGGGTGGGGCACAGATACGCAGTATTTT.

The chain uses TRBV9 and TRBJ1-5; 9 positions agree with TRBD1. The CDR3 covers 14 residues. V was clipped by 0 bases and J by 5 bases; unmatched bases: 0. In germline, CDR1 is SGDLS, CDR2 YYNGEE. CDR3 coding DNA: TGTGCCAGCAGCGTAGGACAGGGGGATCAGCCCCAGCATTTT. Protein sequence: CASSVGQGDQPQHF.

The rearrangement uses TRBV2 and TRBJ2-7; 9 bases are shared with TRBD1. The V gene's germline CDR1 is SNHLY and CDR2 FYNNEI. The CDR3 sequence is 16 residues long. J was trimmed by 5 bases and V by 5 bases; bases with no gene match: 13. The CDR3 here is CASSSPRDRAFDEQYF. CDR3 nucleotide sequence: TGTGCCAGCAGTTCCCCCCGGGACAGGGCTTTCGACGAGCAGTACTTC.

The gene calls are TRBV7-7 and TRBJ2-5; perhaps TRBD1 as D (6 bases). Trimming cost V 1 base and J 1 base, with 10 bases left between them. The CDR3 is 15 amino acids. The germline V gene has CDR1 SSHAT and CDR2 FNYEAQ (reference sequence). The DNA for the CDR3 is TGTGCCAGCAGCTTAGTTGGGACACCCCAAGAGACCCAGTACTTC. The encoded protein is CASSLVGTPQETQYF.

This sequence joins TRBV7-2 and TRBJ2-7; tentative D call: TRBD1 (6 bases). The germline V gene has CDR1 SGHTA and CDR2 FQGNSA. This CDR3 has 12 amino acids. V lost 5 bases and J lost 7, with 12 bases in between. The CDR3 coding sequence is TGTGCCAGCAGCCCGTGGACAGAGGAGCAGTACTTC. This gives the protein CASSPWTEEQYF.

The gene calls are TRBV6-6 and TRBJ2-1, with 9 positions matching TRBD2. The CDR3 length is 13 residues. Germline trimming cut 8 bases from V and 8 bases from J; bases unmatched to any gene: 7. Germline CDR1 is MNHNY and CDR2 is SVGAGI (reference sequence). The CDR3 loop is CASRRGRGDEQFF. The CDR3 DNA is TGTGCCAGCCGTCGCGGGAGGGGCGATGAGCAGTTCTTC.

V and J are TRBV29-1 and TRBJ2-5; the D gene is possibly TRBD2 (6 bases). This CDR3 has 13 amino acids. Looked up from germline, CDR1 is SQVTM and CDR2 is ANQGSEA. Trimming took 2 bases from V and 4 from J, leaving 11 bases between them. This CDR3 reads CSVEPGTSETQYF. The CDR3 DNA follows: TGCAGCGTTGAACCGGGGACTTCAGAGACCCAGTACTTC.

The chain joins TRBV25-1 to TRBJ2-2, with 7 bases aligning to TRBD2. CDR3 size: 17 residues. V trimming: 4 bases; J trimming: 4 bases; junction bases outside the gene matches: 12. CDR1 is MGHDK, CDR2 SYGVNS, per germline. In DNA form, the CDR3 reads TGTGCCAGCAGTGTACTTAACGCGGGAGTGGGCACCGGGGAGCTGTTTTTT. Protein product: CASSVLNAGVGTGELFF.

The chain combines TRBV5-1 with TRBJ1-5; TRBD1 matches at 9 bases. With V trimmed by 0 bases and J by 6 bases, 4 bases remained unmatched. The CDR3 has 15 amino acids. Germline-derived CDR1 and CDR2 are SGHRS and YFSETQ. CDR3 amino acids: CASSLGDREGQPQHF. Here the CDR3 DNA reads TGCGCCAGCAGCTTGGGGGACAGGGAGGGTCAGCCCCAGCATTTT.

The chain joins TRBV7-9 to TRBJ2-1; tentative D call: TRBD1 (5 bases). The germline gives CDR1 SEHNR, CDR2 FQNEAQ (reference sequence). Trimming cost V 5 bases and J 3 bases, with 17 bases left between them. This CDR3 is 16 amino acids long. Written as DNA, the CDR3 is TGTGCCAGCAGCCCAACATCGGCAGGGAACTACAATGAGCAGTTCTTC. Translating it yields CASSPTSAGNYNEQFF.

This chain joins TRBV7-2 and TRBJ2-7; D remains unclear. Trimming removed 6 bases from V and 6 bases from J, with 12 bases in between. The CDR3 is made up of 12 amino acids. The germline V gene has CDR1 SGHTA and CDR2 FQGNSA. CDR3 sequence reads: CASRVPRSEQYF. In nucleotides, the CDR3 is TGTGCCAGCAGGGTCCCTAGAAGCGAGCAGTACTTC.

This chain joins TRBV7-2 and TRBJ1-5; D may be TRBD1 (6 bases). The germline V gene has CDR1 SGHTA and CDR2 FQGNSA. Trimming removed 3 bases at V and 3 bases at J, with 12 bases between. The CDR3 is 15 residues long. CDR3: CASSFGTRDNQPQHF. The CDR3, as DNA: TGTGCCAGCAGCTTTGGGACACGGGACAATCAGCCCCAGCATTTT.

In its sample, this clone was seen once. The chain recombines TRBV28 with TRBJ1-2; possible D gene TRBD1, 6 bases. This CDR3 has 13 amino acids. From germline, CDR1 is MDHEN and CDR2 SYDVKM. V was trimmed by 7 bases and J by 8 bases, leaving 17 bases between them. DNA for the CDR3: TGTGCCAGCACCTTAGGGGGGGCGCGGGGCTACACCTTC. It translates to CASTLGGARGYTF.

The rearrangement joins TRBV6-1 to TRBJ2-3; D may be TRBD1 (6 bases). There are 14 residues in the CDR3. Trimming left V 7 bases short and J 0 bases short, with 11 bases between. Germline assignment: CDR1 MNHNS and CDR2 SASEGT. CDR3 sequence reads: CASTLGASTDTQYF. The CDR3 nucleotides are TGTGCCAGCACCCTGGGGGCTAGCACAGATACGCAGTATTTT.

The chain links TRBV7-2 to TRBJ2-6; D is unclear. V was cut by 3 bases and J by 0 bases, with 12 bases left in between. Germline-derived CDR1 and CDR2 are SGHTA and FQGNSA. This CDR3 has 17 residues. This CDR3 reads CASSFRSYGSGANVLTF. The CDR3 DNA reads TGTGCCAGCAGCTTCCGGTCCTACGGCTCTGGGGCCAACGTCCTGACTTTC. Full variable domain (outside the CDR3, taken from reference TRBV7-2 and TRBJ2-6): GAGVSQSPSNKVTEKGKDVELRCDPISGHTALYWYRQSLGQGLEFLIYFQGNSAPDKSGLPSDRFSAERTGGSVSTLTIQRTQQEDSAVYLCASSFRSYGSGANVLTFGAGSRLTVL.

The chain uses TRBV25-1 and TRBJ1-2, with 8 bases identical to TRBD1. Germline loops: CDR1 MGHDK, CDR2 SYGVNS. V lost 1 base, J lost 9 bases, and 13 bases stayed unmatched. The CDR3 is 16 residues long. CDR3 amino acids: CASSEFQAGGLECYTF. The CDR3, as DNA: TGTGCCAGCAGTGAATTCCAAGCAGGGGGCCTAGAGTGCTACACCTTC.

This clone was observed a single time. The CDR3 DNA is TGCGCCAGCAGCCAAGATGGGACTAGCGGAGAGAATGAGCAGTTCTTC. Translated: CASSQDGTSGENEQFF. This chain uses TRBV4-3 with TRBJ2-1; 11 nucleotides align to TRBD2. This CDR3 has 16 amino acids. Germline V lookup: CDR1 LGHNA, CDR2 YSLEER. V was pared by 0 bases and J by 7 bases, with 5 bases of the junction left unmatched.

The genes are TRBV27 and TRBJ1-6; TRBD1 aligns across 7 bases. CDR3 length equals 15 residues. V lost 7 bases and J lost 4; bases outside the gene matches: 7. CDR1 is MNHEY and CDR2 is SMNVEV in the germline V gene (reference sequence). The DNA of the CDR3 is TGTGCCAGCACCCGGGGACAGCCTTATAATTCACCCCTCCACTTT. Amino acids: CASTRGQPYNSPLHF.

This chain links TRBV7-6 with TRBJ2-1; TRBD2 matches at 8 bases. Germline trimming cut 7 bases from V and 4 bases from J; bases unmatched to any gene: 12. Germline CDR1 is SGHVS and CDR2 is FNYEAQ. The CDR3 runs to 16 residues. CDR3 sequence (DNA): TGTGCCAGCACCTCTTCCTTAGCGGGGACTTACAATGAGCAGTTCTTC. This gives the protein CASTSSLAGTYNEQFF.

The CDR3 reads CATSRDWTSGRSGSYNEQFF. The CDR3 DNA reads TGTGCCACCAGCAGAGACTGGACTAGCGGGAGGTCAGGATCCTACAATGAGCAGTTCTTC. The chain carries TRBV15 and TRBJ2-1; 14 nucleotides agree with TRBD2. The V gene's germline CDR1 is LNHNV and CDR2 YYDKDF (reference sequence). The CDR3 is 20 residues long. With 0 bases clipped from V and 1 base from J, the junction kept 8 bases outside the gene matches.